Sequencing of this T cell receptor beta chain was carried out in a study of blood T cells in healthy people across ages. Study-level background: Researchers report that template switching captured about one barcoded beta molecule per two T cells. Study results and caveats: Diversity was higher, and naive CD4+ cells more numerous, in long-lived donors than in aged donors.

Russia was home to the donors, healthy Caucasian individuals aged about 6 to 90. This clonotype has just a few counts. Antigen specificity is unknown. This CDR3 spans 15 amino acids. Germline CDR1 is SGHTS and CDR2 is YDEGEE. With 0 bases removed from V and 3 bases from J, the gap between germline ends came to 10 bases. A sample-barcoded 5' primer and a J-beta primer mix were used in a second PCR of roughly 7 to 11 cycles. TCRdb fed the 5' RACE reads into MiXCR, producing one record per CDR3 protein. The table has hundreds of thousands of distinct CDR3 sequences, under 65% seen once. Sequencing input: blood. The chain links TRBV5-8 to TRBJ1-5, with unresolved D. The clonotype originates from a man between 60 and 75 years old in good health. CDR3 nucleotides: TGTGCCAGCAGCTTGGAACCGGGTCTCAATCAGCCCCAGCATTTT. Its translation: CASSLEPGLNQPQHF.